The sequence of this T cell receptor beta chain was determined in a study of early T cells in non-severe SARS-CoV-2 infection (dated by TCRdb to the early 2020s). Regarding the research as a whole: Because TCR sequencing relied on bulk RNA taken from unsorted whole blood, pairing of alpha and beta chains was not possible. Overall study outcomes, separate from this receptor: Matching against VDJdb was skewed toward anti-spike CD8 responses, likely underestimated virus-specific expansions, and missed private and CD4 specificities.

This clonotype was seen a few times. Its antigen has not been determined. No base quality values were provided; no much bigger clone lies one nucleotide off. Set within a cohort of healthcare workers in London, UK, this nested case-control study involved weekly PCR testing of nasopharyngeal swabs along with blood sampling. Healthcare workers were enrolled in the week of the UK lockdown, from 23 to 31 March 2020, and were followed every week for up to roughly 15 weeks. Library method: 5' RACE. Sequencer: NextSeq 500. The TCR library protocol attached unique molecular identifiers to individual cDNA molecules to correct for sequencing error and PCR bias. TCR alpha and beta chains were both sequenced, and the abundances of alpha and beta sequences in each sample were closely correlated with each other. The study's processing was this. Decombinator V4 was used to annotate the V gene, J gene and CDR3 of the TCR sequences. TCRs were defined as expanded if a significant change between any two time points was detected under a Poisson model with p below 0.0001. TCR abundances were normalised to the total number of TCRs sequenced per sample and were expressed as counts per million. MAIT TCRs were defined by TRAV1-2 paired with TRAJ12, TRAJ20 or TRAJ33, and iNKT TCRs by TRAV10 paired with TRAJ18. VDJdb, accessed 1 November 2021, was searched for CMV, EBV and SARS-CoV-2 annotated TCRs, excluding TCRs annotated for multiple antigens. Through fastp at Q25 and MiXCR, TCRdb rebuilt clones from the public reads, retaining in-frame beta chains. Under each unique CDR3 protein, matching rows form one entry showing the most common genes and DNA. The V and J calls, along with clone size, are taken from TCRdb and not from the paper's own processing. Here the sample has over 45,000 distinct CDR3 sequences; around 5.2% occur a single time. The top ten clones comprise around 4.4% of the sample.

For CDR1 and CDR2, the germline V gene lists ENHRY and SYGVKD. Reading from cysteine to phenylalanine, the CDR3 counts 13 amino acids. The read is trimmed to its CDR3 DNA, 39 bases read in frame from base 1. V is reduced by 8 bases and J by 1 base, leaving a spacing of 11 bases between them. The sample consisted of whole blood. The clonotype was recovered from an adult who was a healthcare worker with PCR-confirmed SARS-CoV-2 infection or an uninfected control (not recorded which). The chain employs TRBV10-3 and TRBJ1-1; TRBD1 is a weak D gene call, 5 bases matching. The CDR3 reads CAIWGGSNTEAFF. The DNA sequence is given as TGTGCCATCTGGGGGGGTTCGAACACTGAAGCTTTCTTT.